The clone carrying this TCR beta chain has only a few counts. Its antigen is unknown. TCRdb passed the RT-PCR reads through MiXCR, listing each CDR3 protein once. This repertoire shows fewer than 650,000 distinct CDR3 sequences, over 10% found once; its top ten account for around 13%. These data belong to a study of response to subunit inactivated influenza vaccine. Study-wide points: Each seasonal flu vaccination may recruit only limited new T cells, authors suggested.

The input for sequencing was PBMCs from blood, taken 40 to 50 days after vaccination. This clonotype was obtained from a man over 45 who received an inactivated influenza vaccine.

The CDR3 loop reads CASSQDHQLGGRSDTQYF. The CDR3 DNA is TGTGCCAGCAGCCAAGATCATCAGTTGGGAGGGAGATCTGATACGCAGTATTTT. The chain links TRBV4-2 to TRBJ2-3; 7 bases fit TRBD2. V lost 0 bases to trimming and J lost 6 bases; unmatched junction nucleotides: 15. The germline V gene encodes CDR1 LGHNA and CDR2 YNFKEQ. The CDR3 spans 18 residues.